The 11 T cell receptor beta chains in this list originate from one sample, sequenced in a study of naive and memory T cell subsets. Both TRBC1 and TRBC2 were covered by a beta constant-region primer of two equimolar oligonucleotides. TCRdb independently ran MiXCR on the UMI-ligation and nested PCR reads; one entry per CDR3 protein. The data contain 65,000 to 85,000 distinct CDR3 sequences, about an eighth of them singletons. The sequencing sample was made of central memory CD4+ T cells from blood. These receptors were collected from a human donor in good health.

This clonotype was detected only a few times. The chain uses TRBV4-2 and TRBJ2-3, with D tentatively TRBD2 (5 bases). CDR3 size: 15 residues. Germline V gene lookup returns CDR1 LGHNA and CDR2 YNFKEQ. The V end lost 0 bases, the J end lost 3 bases, and 10 bases lay between the germline ends. CDR3 loop: CASSQESSGTDTQYF. In nucleotides, the CDR3 is TGTGCCAGCAGCCAAGAGAGTTCGGGGACAGATACGCAGTATTTT.

Sample share makes this clonotype medium-sized. The V and J genes are TRBV20-1 and TRBJ2-3; maybe TRBD2 (6 bases). Germline CDR1 reads DFQATT; CDR2 reads SNEGSKA (reference sequence). The CDR3 consists of 15 residues. V shed 3 bases and J shed 8 bases, with 21 bases lying between them. CDR3 loop: CSASPEIAVQGTQYF. CDR3 bases: TGCAGTGCTAGTCCCGAAATAGCGGTGCAGGGTACGCAGTATTTT.

The gene calls are TRBV2 and TRBJ1-5; 7 nucleotides align to TRBD1. Germline V gives CDR1 SNHLY, CDR2 FYNNEI. The CDR3 spans 13 residues. V trimming: 6 bases; J trimming: 4 bases; junction bases outside the gene matches: 3. CDR3 nucleotide sequence: TGTGCCAGCAGCGGACAGGATAATCAGCCCCAGCATTTT. This translates into CASSGQDNQPQHF.

The V call is TRBV5-1, the J call TRBJ1-1, with TRBD1 matching 8 bases. Trimming at V came to 2 bases and at J to 7 bases, leaving 10 bases not matched to a gene. The CDR3 length is 15 residues. The germline gives CDR1 SGHRS, CDR2 YFSETQ. The CDR3 DNA reads TGCGCCAGCAGCTTTGAAGACAGGGGTTTGGGTGAAGCTTTCTTT. This gives the protein CASSFEDRGLGEAFF. The complete variable domain, with remaining parts taken from reference TRBV5-1 and TRBJ1-1, reads KAGVTQTPRYLIKTRGQQVTLSCSPISGHRSVSWYQQTPGQGLQFLFEYFSETQRNKGNFPGRFSGRQFSNSRSEMNVSTLELGDSALYLCASSFEDRGLGEAFFGQGTRLTVV.

CDR3 coding DNA: TGTGCCAGCAGCCAACAGACTAGCGGGAAATCCTACGAGCAGTACTTC. Protein product: CASSQQTSGKSYEQYF. The V call is TRBV3-1, the J call TRBJ2-7, with 11 positions matching TRBD2. V dropped 2 bases and J dropped 1; count of bases not matched to a gene: 4. The CDR3 consists of 16 residues. Per germline, CDR1 LGHDT and CDR2 YNNKEL (reference sequence).

The table lists this clonotype with a few counts. The rearrangement links TRBV29-1 to TRBJ2-3, with TRBD2 matching 14 bases. The CDR3 spans 15 residues. Germline V gene sequence: CDR1 SQVTM, CDR2 ANQGSEA. J was trimmed by 5 bases and V by 7 bases; bases with no gene match: 8. The CDR3 reads CSAVPGLAGVDTQYF. The CDR3, as DNA: TGCAGCGCCGTGCCGGGACTAGCGGGAGTAGATACGCAGTATTTT.

This chain joins TRBV4-2 and TRBJ2-5; no clear D gene. The CDR3 is 13 amino acids. Germline V lookup: CDR1 LGHNA, CDR2 YNFKEQ. V was clipped by 0 bases and J by 2 bases, with 4 bases between them. The CDR3: CASSQDTQETQYF. DNA of the CDR3: TGTGCCAGCAGCCAAGATACTCAAGAGACCCAGTACTTC.

This chain connects TRBV20-1 to TRBJ1-1, with D perhaps TRBD1 (6 bases). Trimming pared 3 bases from V and 11 bases from J, leaving 19 bases between. The germline CDR1 and CDR2 sequences are DFQATT and SNEGSKA (reference sequence). The CDR3 contains 13 residues. For the CDR3, the DNA is TGCAGTGCTAGTAGCCGACCGGGGGCGTTTGCTTTCTTT. Encoded protein: CSASSRPGAFAFF.

This clonotype was picked up many times. V and J are TRBV30 and TRBJ2-3; D possibly matches TRBD1 or TRBD2 (5 bases each). Deletions cut 0 bases from V and 4 bases from J, with 14 bases between. CDR3 size: 15 residues. Germline lookup yields CDR1 GTSNPN and CDR2 SVGIG (reference sequence). The CDR3 here is CAWSVRGPVPDTQYF. The CDR3 DNA sequence: TGTGCCTGGAGTGTACGGGGCCCGGTGCCAGATACGCAGTATTTT.

In its sample, this clonotype was seen a few times. The J gene is TRBJ1-1, the V gene TRBV20-1; tentatively, D is TRBD1 (6 bases). Germline CDR1 DFQATT, CDR2 SNEGSKA (reference sequence). The CDR3 runs 13 residues. V gave up 6 bases and J gave up 0 bases, with 11 bases separating them. CDR3: CSARQAMNTEAFF. In nucleotides, the CDR3 is TGCAGTGCGAGACAGGCCATGAACACTGAAGCTTTCTTT.

This rearrangement joins TRBV28 to TRBJ2-3; D is possibly TRBD1 (5 bases). This CDR3 contains 14 residues. Germline V gene sequence: CDR1 MDHEN, CDR2 SYDVKM. V dropped 3 bases and J dropped 4 bases, with 11 bases sitting between them. CDR3 region: CASSFNRQPDTQYF. The CDR3 DNA is TGTGCCAGCAGTTTTAATCGACAGCCAGATACGCAGTATTTT.